Included here is one T cell receptor (beta chain) sequence, with context. This entry belongs to a study of blood T cell repertoires in COVID-19. Study information: The samples span acute and convalescent COVID-19 from the United States, Italy and Spain.

Libraries were prepared by immunoSEQ multiplex PCR; TCRdb keeps only in-frame clonotypes and omits some of them. The data hold more than 250,000 clones, with approximately 85% observed a single time. V lost 6 bases, J lost 4 bases, and 9 bases stayed unmatched. The CDR3 extends over 14 amino acids. Germline V gives CDR1 SQVTM, CDR2 ANQGSEA. The sample consisted of PBMCs or T cells enriched from blood (not recorded which). The sequence derives from a man younger than 40 who had recovered from COVID-19. The chain joins TRBV29-1 to TRBJ2-1; 7 bases fit TRBD2. This CDR3 is CSVVFQRGYNEQFF. DNA for the CDR3: TGCAGCGTGGTTTTCCAGCGGGGTTACAATGAGCAGTTCTTC.